Presented here are 29 T cell receptor beta chains from one specimen sequenced in a study of blood T cell repertoires in COVID-19 (TCRdb year 2020). The library was obtained by the immunoSEQ multiplex PCR assay. TCRdb's version of the immuneACCESS table is confined to in-frame rearrangements and falls short of the full clone set. An unresolved V gene accounts for under half of the shortfall where checked; the remainder is of unknown origin. The sample records 100,000 to 150,000 clones, 86% of which are singletons. Roughly 11% of the sample is in the top ten clones. The sample consisted of peripheral blood. Every receptor here comes from a woman in her 70s with COVID-19, enrolled during active disease.

The chain uses TRBV28 and TRBJ2-7; a weak D match, TRBD2 (5 bases). The CDR3 loop spans 15 amino acids. Trimming shortened V by 1 base and J by 4 bases, and 14 bases separated the two germline ends. The V gene's germline CDR1 is MDHEN and CDR2 SYDVKM. Written as DNA, the CDR3 is TGTGCCAGCAGTTTATCCGCCGGACTGATATACGAGCAGTACTTC. Protein sequence: CASSLSAGLIYEQYF.

This chain joins TRBV5-6 and TRBJ1-1; tentatively, D is TRBD1 (5 bases). V shed 2 bases and J shed 0 bases, with 11 bases lying between them. Germline CDR1 is SGHDT and CDR2 is YYEEEE. The CDR3 spans 15 residues. CDR3 amino acids: CASSLLRGMNTEAFF. The DNA of the CDR3 is TGTGCCAGCAGCTTATTAAGGGGAATGAACACTGAAGCTTTCTTT.

The rearrangement uses TRBV2 and TRBJ1-3; D unclear. Trimming shortened V by 4 bases and J by 0 bases, and 7 bases separated the two germline ends. The germline V gene encodes CDR1 SNHLY and CDR2 FYNNEI. CDR3 length: 14 residues. CDR3: CASSGVSSGNTIYF. CDR3 nucleotide sequence: TGTGCCAGCAGTGGAGTAAGCTCTGGAAACACCATATATTTT.

The V and J genes are TRBV19 and TRBJ2-1; no reliable D call. The CDR3 totals 14 residues. V was shortened by 5 bases and J by 5 bases, with 13 bases between the two germline ends. Germline V gene sequence: CDR1 LNHDA, CDR2 SQIVND (reference sequence). CDR3 sequence (DNA): TGTGCCAGTAGTTTGGGTGGGCCCAACAATGAGCAGTTCTTC. The encoded protein is CASSLGGPNNEQFF. The variable domain in full, completed from reference TRBV19 and TRBJ2-1, reads DGGITQSPKYLFRKEGQNVTLSCEQNLNHDAMYWYRQDPGQGLRLIYYSQIVNDFQKGDIAEGYSVSREKKESFPLTVTSAQKNPTAFYLCASSLGGPNNEQFFGPGTRLTVL.

This clone was observed a single time. The chain recombines TRBV6-6 with TRBJ2-3, with D maybe TRBD1 (6 bases). Trimming took off 6 bases at V and 3 bases at J, with 16 bases between the two ends. This CDR3 comprises 15 residues. CDR1 and CDR2 (germline): MNHNY, SVGAGI (reference sequence). CDR3 sequence (DNA): TGTGCCAGCAGACCTACAGGGTCATGGACAGATACGCAGTATTTT. It codes for CASRPTGSWTDTQYF.

The J gene is TRBJ2-3, the V gene TRBV25-1, with a possible D match to TRBD2 (6 bases). V lost 6 bases and J 2 bases, leaving 12 bases between the germline ends. The germline CDR1 and CDR2 sequences are MGHDK and SYGVNS. This CDR3 has 14 residues. CDR3 sequence (DNA): TGTGCCAGCAGCGCGGGACTTACCACAGATACGCAGTATTTT. This encodes CASSAGLTTDTQYF.

The chain has TRBV7-2 and TRBJ2-1, with 10 positions matching TRBD2. With V trimmed by 2 bases and J by 6 bases, 7 bases remained unmatched. CDR1 and CDR2 from the germline V gene are SGHTA and FQGNSA. This CDR3 has 16 amino acids. Here the CDR3 reads CASSLTSGVLSNEQFF. CDR3 bases: TGTGCCAGCAGCTTAACTAGCGGGGTTCTAAGCAATGAGCAGTTCTTC.

This clone is a singleton in its sample. The genes are TRBV6-6 and TRBJ2-7; tentative D call: TRBD1 (6 bases). V was clipped by 1 base and J by 8 bases, with 18 bases between them. Germline CDR1 and CDR2: MNHNY and SVGAGI (reference sequence). The CDR3 sequence is 15 residues long. Here the CDR3 reads CASSYLGTTYTQQYF. In DNA form, the CDR3 reads TGTGCCAGCAGTTACTTAGGGACAACTTATACCCAGCAGTACTTC.

This chain links TRBV15 with TRBJ2-5, with D tentatively TRBD2 (7 bases). V was pared by 5 bases and J by 2 bases, with 12 bases between. The CDR3 extends over 14 amino acids. Looked up from germline, CDR1 is LNHNV and CDR2 is YYDKDF (reference sequence). As DNA, the CDR3 is TGTGCCACCAGCCGTCGGGGGGCACAAGAGACCCAGTACTTC. It specifies CATSRRGAQETQYF.

The chain joins TRBV5-8 to TRBJ2-3, with 7 nucleotides matching TRBD1. Losses at the gene ends were 3 bases for V and 6 bases for J; bases not matched to a gene: 4. Germline values: CDR1 SGHTS, CDR2 YDEGEE. The CDR3 runs 13 residues. The CDR3 is CASSWDREDTQYF. The CDR3 DNA follows: TGTGCCAGCAGCTGGGACAGAGAGGATACGCAGTATTTT.

This clone was picked up one time. This chain uses TRBV6-1 with TRBJ1-4; no clear D gene. V gave up 3 bases and J gave up 0 bases, with 11 bases separating them. The CDR3 loop spans 16 amino acids. CDR1 and CDR2 from the germline V gene are MNHNS and SASEGT. The CDR3 nucleotides read TGTGCCAGCAGTGACTTCCCTCGGGCAACTAATGAAAAACTGTTTTTT. It translates to CASSDFPRATNEKLFF.

V is TRBV7-3 and J is TRBJ2-4; 8 bases align to TRBD1. Germline trimming cut 6 bases from V and 8 bases from J; bases unmatched to any gene: 21. CDR1 is SGHTA, CDR2 FQGTGA, per germline. This CDR3 is 18 amino acids long. The DNA of the CDR3 is TGTGCCAGCAGGCTACCCCGGGACAGGACACTAAGGGACGACATTCAGTACTTC. It translates to CASRLPRDRTLRDDIQYF.

This chain joins TRBV18 and TRBJ1-6; D is perhaps TRBD1 (5 bases). CDR1 and CDR2 from the germline V gene are KGHSH and LQKENI. Trimming shortened V by 1 base and J by 1 base, and 14 bases separated the two germline ends. This CDR3 comprises 18 residues. CDR3 DNA: TGTGCCAGCTCACCACTTTCGGGAGGGGAGTCCTATAATTCACCCCTCCACTTT. It translates to CASSPLSGGESYNSPLHF.

This chain joins TRBV3-1 (or the pseudogene TRBV3-2) and TRBJ2-7, with TRBD2 matching over 8 bases. The CDR3 is made up of 16 amino acids. V was pared by 2 bases and J by 3 bases, with 9 bases of the junction left unmatched. In germline, CDR1 is LGHDT, CDR2 YNNKEL (reference sequence). This CDR3 is CASSQYTSGEIYEQYF. The CDR3 DNA is TGTGCCAGCAGCCAATATACTAGCGGTGAGATCTACGAGCAGTACTTC.

This rearrangement joins TRBV20-1 to TRBJ2-3; 8 bases align to TRBD1. The CDR3 spans 15 residues. Germline assignment: CDR1 DFQATT and CDR2 SNEGSKA (reference sequence). Trimming took 3 bases from V and 4 from J; bases not matched to a gene: 9. CDR3: CSASGPGGTPDTQYF. Written as DNA, the CDR3 is TGCAGTGCTAGTGGACCAGGGGGCACGCCAGATACGCAGTATTTT.

In nucleotides, the CDR3 is TGTGCCACCATGTGGGCGGGGGGAGAGACCCAGTACTTC. Translated, it gives CATMWAGGETQYF. The V call is TRBV7-9, the J call TRBJ2-5; 8 bases are a match to TRBD2. The CDR3 runs 13 residues. J lost 4 bases, V lost 10 bases, and 8 bases had no gene match. Germline loops: CDR1 SEHNR, CDR2 FQNEAQ (reference sequence).

V is TRBV28 and J is TRBJ1-5; D not certain. Germline CDR1 and CDR2: MDHEN and SYDVKM. The CDR3 length is 12 residues. With 4 bases removed from V and 8 bases from J, the gap between germline ends came to 9 bases. This CDR3 reads CASSSIREPQHF. The DNA of the CDR3 is TGTGCCAGCAGTTCTATCCGGGAGCCCCAGCATTTT.

The chain couples TRBV5-1 to TRBJ2-7; no clear D. This CDR3 comprises 13 residues. Germline-derived CDR1 and CDR2 are SGHRS and YFSETQ. V lost 0 bases to trimming and J lost 6 bases, with 10 bases between them. The CDR3 region is CASSLGEPSEQYF. The CDR3 DNA sequence: TGCGCCAGCAGCTTGGGCGAGCCGAGCGAGCAGTACTTC.

The V call is TRBV5-1, the J call TRBJ2-1; 12 bases agree with TRBD1. The germline V gene has CDR1 SGHRS and CDR2 YFSETQ. The CDR3 totals 16 residues. Trimming cost V 1 base and J 9 bases; bases outside gene matches: 8. CDR3 nucleotides: TGCGCCAGCAGCTTGTCGGGACAGGGGGCAGTAAGTGAGCAGTTCTTC. Its translation is CASSLSGQGAVSEQFF.

This chain links TRBV10-3 with TRBJ1-6; 7 nucleotides match TRBD1. Germline CDR1 ENHRY, CDR2 SYGVKD. The ends lost 3 bases at V and 11 bases at J; junction bases unmatched: 1. This CDR3 contains 12 residues. Here the CDR3 reads CAISEDRAPLHF. The CDR3 DNA sequence: TGTGCCATCAGTGAAGACAGGGCACCCCTCCACTTT.

V usage is TRBV5-5 and J usage is TRBJ1-2; TRBD1 matches at 7 bases. The CDR3 sequence is 15 residues long. Germline V gene sequence: CDR1 SGHKS, CDR2 YYEKEE (reference sequence). V trimming: 4 bases; J trimming: 2 bases; junction bases outside the gene matches: 8. CDR3 DNA: TGTGCCAGCAGCCTACGACAGGGCCCAAACTATGGCTACACCTTC. Its protein is CASSLRQGPNYGYTF.

This chain connects TRBV3-1 (or the pseudogene TRBV3-2) to TRBJ1-1; D is ambiguous. From germline, CDR1 is LGHDT and CDR2 YNNKEL (reference sequence). The germline V and J ends were trimmed by 0 bases and 4 bases, with 9 bases remaining between them. CDR3 size: 14 residues. The CDR3 DNA reads TGTGCCAGCAGCCAAGATCCCTGGGCCACTGAAGCTTTCTTT. As protein: CASSQDPWATEAFF.

V is TRBV2 and J is TRBJ1-1; no definite D call. Germline V gene sequence: CDR1 SNHLY, CDR2 FYNNEI. The CDR3 consists of 11 residues. Trimming took 5 bases from V and 4 from J, leaving 5 bases between them. In DNA form, the CDR3 reads TGTGCCAGCAGTCTGAGCACTGAAGCTTTCTTT. Protein: CASSLSTEAFF.

The J gene is TRBJ2-1, the V gene TRBV5-4; D is ambiguous. CDR1 is SGHNT, CDR2 YYREEE, per germline (reference sequence). The V end was cut by 1 base, the J end by 0 bases, with 11 bases between. The CDR3 is made up of 16 amino acids. The CDR3 reads CASSLIHRSSYNEQFF. In nucleotides, the CDR3 is TGTGCCAGCAGCTTGATCCACCGGAGCTCCTACAATGAGCAGTTCTTC.

This clone was detected once. The chain uses TRBV6-1 and TRBJ1-2; 8 nucleotides align to TRBD1. This CDR3 has 16 amino acids. The germline CDR1 and CDR2 sequences are MNHNS and SASEGT. V trimming: 4 bases; J trimming: 8 bases; junction bases outside the gene matches: 15. CDR3 residues: CASSARTGRGGHGYTF. The DNA for the CDR3 is TGTGCCAGCAGTGCAAGGACAGGGAGGGGGGGCCACGGCTACACCTTC.

The V gene is TRBV12-3 or TRBV12-4, the J gene TRBJ1-4; 9 bases fit TRBD1. V trimming: 6 bases; J trimming: 14 bases; junction bases outside the gene matches: 4. The CDR3 sequence is 11 residues long. CDR3 nucleotide sequence: TGTGCCAGCAGCTTTGGACAGGGGCTGTTTTTT. Protein sequence: CASSFGQGLFF.

This chain connects TRBV5-4 to TRBJ1-4; 7 nucleotides align to TRBD1. Per germline, CDR1 SGHNT and CDR2 YYREEE (reference sequence). J lost 0 bases, V lost 1 base, and 12 bases had no gene match. The CDR3 is 19 amino acids. CDR3 in amino acids: CASSLNTGALHATNEKLFF. CDR3 DNA sequence: TGTGCCAGCAGCTTGAACACAGGGGCCCTCCACGCAACTAATGAAAAACTGTTTTTT.

The chain is built from TRBV4-1 and TRBJ2-3; D may be TRBD2 (6 bases). Germline V gene lookup returns CDR1 MGHRA and CDR2 YSYEKL. There are 20 residues in the CDR3. Trimming stripped 1 base from V and 6 bases from J, with 29 bases between. The CDR3 reads CASSQVVAQPGLTSPDTQYF. The CDR3 DNA reads as TGCGCCAGCAGCCAAGTAGTGGCCCAACCGGGACTGACCTCCCCGGATACGCAGTATTTT.

V gene TRBV3-1 (or the pseudogene TRBV3-2) combines with J gene TRBJ2-3; D possibly corresponds to TRBD2 (6 bases). CDR1 is LGHDT and CDR2 is YNNKEL in the germline V gene (reference sequence). Trimming took off 4 bases at V and 0 bases at J, with 8 bases between the two ends. The length of the CDR3 is 14 residues. The CDR3 reads CASSLGTSTDTQYF. The CDR3 nucleotides are TGTGCCAGCAGCCTCGGGACTAGCACAGATACGCAGTATTTT.